This T cell receptor beta chain was documented in a study of shared clonotypes between healthy human individuals. Between the trimmed V and J ends, which lost 5 bases and 12 bases, there was a span of 7 bases. From germline, CDR1 is SEHNR and CDR2 FQNEAQ (reference sequence). This CDR3 has 10 amino acids. TCRdb keeps only in-frame clones here, not all; method: immunoSEQ multiplex PCR. Altogether some 470,000 clones are present, over 65% being singletons, with the ten largest covering approximately 13%. Sequencing input: PBMCs. The source is a woman in her 40s in good health. Some clones in this sample may be carry-over from other donors' samples. The genes are TRBV7-9 and TRBJ1-4; D is unclear. CDR3 in DNA: TGTGCCAGCAGCACCTACGAACTGTTTTTT. It is translated as CASSTYELFF.